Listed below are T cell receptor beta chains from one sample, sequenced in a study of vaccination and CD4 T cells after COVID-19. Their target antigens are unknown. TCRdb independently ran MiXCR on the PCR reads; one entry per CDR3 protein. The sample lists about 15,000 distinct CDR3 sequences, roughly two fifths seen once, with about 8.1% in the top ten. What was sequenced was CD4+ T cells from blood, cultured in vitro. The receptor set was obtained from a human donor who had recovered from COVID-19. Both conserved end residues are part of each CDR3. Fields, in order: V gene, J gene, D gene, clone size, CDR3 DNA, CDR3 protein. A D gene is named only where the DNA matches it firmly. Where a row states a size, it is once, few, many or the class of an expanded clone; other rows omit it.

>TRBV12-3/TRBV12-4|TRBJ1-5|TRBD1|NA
TGTGCCAGCAGTGATGCCGGGACAGGGGGTATGTATCAGCCCCAGCATTTT
CASSDAGTGGMYQPQHF
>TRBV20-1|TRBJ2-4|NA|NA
TGCAGTGCTAGAGATTCCGGGCAGGGGATCGTTTCCAAAAACATTCAGTACTTC
CSARDSGQGIVSKNIQYF
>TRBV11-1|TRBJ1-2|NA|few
TGTGCCAGCAGCTTAGACGGCTATGGCTACACCTTC
CASSLDGYGYTF
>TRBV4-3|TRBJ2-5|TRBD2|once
TGCGCCAGCAGCCCTTACTCCGGGACTAGCGGGGGCCCGCAAGAGACCCAGTACTTC
CASSPYSGTSGGPQETQYF
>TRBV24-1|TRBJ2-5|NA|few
TGTGCCACCAGTGACCCCGGACAGTTCCAAGAGACCCAGTACTTC
CATSDPGQFQETQYF
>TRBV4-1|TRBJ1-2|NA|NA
TGCGCCAGCAGCCAAGACCTATGGATGGACTATGGCTACACCTTC
CASSQDLWMDYGYTF
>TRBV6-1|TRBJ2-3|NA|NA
TGTGCCAGCAGAGGGGGGCATCCAGATACGCAGTATTTT
CASRGGHPDTQYF
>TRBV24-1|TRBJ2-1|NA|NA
TGTGCCACCAGTGATTTCGGACAGAGCTCCTACAATGAGCAGTTCTTC
CATSDFGQSSYNEQFF
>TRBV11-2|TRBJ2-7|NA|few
TGTGCCAGCAGAGACGACACTCGGAGCTCCTACGAGCAGTACTTC
CASRDDTRSSYEQYF
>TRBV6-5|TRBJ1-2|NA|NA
TGTGCCAACAGTTTTGGGAGCCGGGACACGTATGGCTACACCTTC
CANSFGSRDTYGYTF
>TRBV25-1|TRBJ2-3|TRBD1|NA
TGTGCCAGCAGTGAAAGTGCCGGGACAGGGTGGGTATCAGTCCGGCGGCTCACAGATACGCAGTATTTT
CASSESAGTGWVSVRRLTDTQYF
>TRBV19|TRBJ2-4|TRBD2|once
TGTGCCAGTCAATCCCGACTAGCGGGAGCCAAAAACATTCAGTACTTC
CASQSRLAGAKNIQYF
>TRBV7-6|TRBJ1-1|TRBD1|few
TGTGCCAGCAGCTCTCCCCTGACAGGGAATAGCGCTGAAGCTTTCTTT
CASSSPLTGNSAEAFF
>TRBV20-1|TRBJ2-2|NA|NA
TGCAGTGCGCTCGGGGACACCGGGGAGCTGTTTTTT
CSALGDTGELFF
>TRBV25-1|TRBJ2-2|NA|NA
TGTGCCAGCAGTGCCCCTCGCTTAGACGGGGAGCTGTTTTTT
CASSAPRLDGELFF
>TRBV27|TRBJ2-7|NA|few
TGTGCCACCAACAGTTTTATACAGGGTAACTACGAGCAGTACTTC
CATNSFIQGNYEQYF
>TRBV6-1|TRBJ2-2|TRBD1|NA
TGTGCCCATCGGCAAAACAGGGGGAATTTCGCCGGGGAGCTGTTTTTT
CAHRQNRGNFAGELFF
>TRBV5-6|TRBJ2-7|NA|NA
TGTGCCAGCAGCTCACTCCATTTCCTCGAGCAGTACTTC
CASSSLHFLEQYF
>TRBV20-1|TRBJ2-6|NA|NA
TGCAGTGCTAGACTCCCGGGACGGAACTCTGGGGCCAACGTCCTGACTTTC
CSARLPGRNSGANVLTF
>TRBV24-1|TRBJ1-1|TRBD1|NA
TGTGCCACCAGTGGATACAGGGGGCGCGACACTGAAGCTTTCTTT
CATSGYRGRDTEAFF
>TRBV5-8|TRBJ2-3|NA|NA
TGTGCCAGCAGCTTGGGGCCGCCGCCAGATACGCAGTATTTT
CASSLGPPPDTQYF
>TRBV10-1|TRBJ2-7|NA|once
TGCGCCAGCAGTCCGGGACGGGACTCCTACGAGCAGTACTTC
CASSPGRDSYEQYF
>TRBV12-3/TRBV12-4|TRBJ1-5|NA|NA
TGTGCCAGCAGTTTACCGGGACGGATCAATCAGCCCCAGCATTTT
CASSLPGRINQPQHF
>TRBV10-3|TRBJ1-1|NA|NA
TGTGCCATCAGTGCGGAAATGAACACTGAAGCTTTCTTT
CAISAEMNTEAFF
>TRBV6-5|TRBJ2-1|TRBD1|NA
TGTGCCAGCAGTTACCGGACAGGGCCCTACAATGAGCAGTTCTTC
CASSYRTGPYNEQFF
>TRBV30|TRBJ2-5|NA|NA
TGTGCCTGGAGTGTATATTCGGGGGAGACCCAGTACTTC
CAWSVYSGETQYF
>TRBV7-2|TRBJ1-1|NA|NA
TGTGCCAGCAGCTTAACCCCTCCCTGGGGGCGCGACACTGAAGCTTTCTTT
CASSLTPPWGRDTEAFF
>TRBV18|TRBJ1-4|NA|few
TGTGCCAGCTCACCAGGCAGGGACCGAGATGAAAAACTGTTTTTT
CASSPGRDRDEKLFF
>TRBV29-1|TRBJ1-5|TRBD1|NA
TGCAGCGTACGGACAGGGGTTAATCAGCCCCAGCATTTT
CSVRTGVNQPQHF
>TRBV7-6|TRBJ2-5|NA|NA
TGTGCCAGCAGCCCTCTTAGGGGGGCTTTTGAGACCCAGTACTTC
CASSPLRGAFETQYF
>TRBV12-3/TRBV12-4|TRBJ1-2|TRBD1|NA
TGTGCCAGCAGTCGACAGGGGGTGGATGGCTACACCTTC
CASSRQGVDGYTF
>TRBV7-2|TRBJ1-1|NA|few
TGTGCCAGCAGCTTAGATCCCACACTTAAGAACACTGAAGCTTTCTTT
CASSLDPTLKNTEAFF
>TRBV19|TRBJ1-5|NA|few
TGTGCCAGTAGTCTACCGGACAGCAATCAGCCCCAGCATTTT
CASSLPDSNQPQHF
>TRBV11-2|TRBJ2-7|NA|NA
TGTGCCGTACGGGGAGTAGGGAGCGAGCAGTACTTC
CAVRGVGSEQYF
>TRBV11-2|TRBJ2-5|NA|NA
TGTGCCAGCAGGAGGGGCAGGGCGGAGACCCAGTACTTC
CASRRGRAETQYF
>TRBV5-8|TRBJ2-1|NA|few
TGTGCCAGCAGCCGAGCCCGTGGGGGGCACAACAATGAGCAGTTCTTC
CASSRARGGHNNEQFF
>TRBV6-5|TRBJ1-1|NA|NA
TGTGCCAGCAGTTACAAAACAGAGAACACTGAAGCTTTCTTT
CASSYKTENTEAFF
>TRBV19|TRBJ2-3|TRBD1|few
TGTGCCAGCGGGACAGGGCAGGTAGATACGCAGTATTTT
CASGTGQVDTQYF
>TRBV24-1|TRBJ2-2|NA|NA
TGTGCCACCGACTCGTTCGGGGGAACCGGGGAGCTGTTTTTT
CATDSFGGTGELFF
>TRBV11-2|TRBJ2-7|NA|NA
TGTGCCAGCAGCTTAGTGTTATGGAACGAGCAGAACTTC
CASSLVLWNEQNF
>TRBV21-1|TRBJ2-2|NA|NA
TGTGCCAGCAGCAGGGAGTTCGTTGGACAGGGGAGGACCGGGGAGCTGTTTTTT
CASSREFVGQGRTGELFF
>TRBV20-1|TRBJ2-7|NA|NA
TGCAGTGCTAGAGAGGGGAGTTTGTCTCACGAGCAGTACTTC
CSAREGSLSHEQYF
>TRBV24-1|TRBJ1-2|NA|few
TGTGCCACCAGCCAAAACGCCGATGGCTACACCTTC
CATSQNADGYTF
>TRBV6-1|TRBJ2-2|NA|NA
TGTGCCAGCCGATCGGGGAACACCGGGGAGCTGTTTTTT
CASRSGNTGELFF
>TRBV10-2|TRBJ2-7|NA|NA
TGCGCCAGCAGTTACACAGGGGAGGTTTCCCCCAAGTCCTTC
CASSYTGEVSPKSF
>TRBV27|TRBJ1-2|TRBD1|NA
TGTGCCAGCAGTTTATCGCCCAGGGGGGAGATCTATGGCTACACCTTC
CASSLSPRGEIYGYTF
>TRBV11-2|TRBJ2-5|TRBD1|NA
TGTGCCGGGAGGAAGGGACAGGGGGCGAGAGGAGAGACCCAGTACTTC
CAGRKGQGARGETQYF
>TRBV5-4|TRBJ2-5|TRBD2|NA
TGTGCCAGCAGCTCCTGGACTAGCCAAGAGACCCAGTACTTC
CASSSWTSQETQYF
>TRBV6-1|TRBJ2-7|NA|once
TGTGCCTCCCAAAGAGGGGCAGGGGAGTACGAGCAGTACTTC
CASQRGAGEYEQYF
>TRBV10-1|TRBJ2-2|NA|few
TGCGCCAGCAGTGAGGAGGATACCGGGGAGCTGTTTTTT
CASSEEDTGELFF
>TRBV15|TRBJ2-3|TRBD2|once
TGTGCCACCAGCAGAGCCAGCGGGGTAACCACAGATACGCAGTATTTT
CATSRASGVTTDTQYF
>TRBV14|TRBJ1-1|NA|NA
TGTGCCAGCAGCCCAGATCCCCGGGCCACTGAAGCTTTCTTT
CASSPDPRATEAFF
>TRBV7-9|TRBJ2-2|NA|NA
TGTGCCAGCAGCTTAATGGTCACGAACACCGGGGAGCTGTTTTTT
CASSLMVTNTGELFF
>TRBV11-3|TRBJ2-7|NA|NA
TGTGCCAGCAGCTTAGATACGAGCTCCTACGAGCAGTACTTC
CASSLDTSSYEQYF
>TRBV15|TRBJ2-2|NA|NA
TGTGCCACCAGCATTAGACCCATGCTCCCAACCGGGGAGCTGTTTTTT
CATSIRPMLPTGELFF
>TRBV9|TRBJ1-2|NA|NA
TGTGCCAGCAGCGTAGAGGGGAACTATGGCTACACCTTC
CASSVEGNYGYTF
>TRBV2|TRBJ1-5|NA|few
TGTGCCAGCAGTGTGTCACAGCTGTATAGCAATCAGCCCCAGCATTTT
CASSVSQLYSNQPQHF
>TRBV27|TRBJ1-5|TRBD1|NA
TGTGCCAGCAGTTTAACAGGGGGCCGATATAGCAATCAGCCCCAGCATTTT
CASSLTGGRYSNQPQHF
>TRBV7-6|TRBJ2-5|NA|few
TGTGCCAGCAGCTTAGGATCCTTACTCCAAGAGACCCAGTACTTC
CASSLGSLLQETQYF